This T cell receptor beta chain originates from a study of graft-versus-host responses after intestinal transplantation. Across the whole study: Grafts that recipients had were multivisceral, liver-intestinal, or isolated intestinal transplants. Findings and limits, study-wide: Researchers found GvH clones in recipient marrow, and some showed up first in ileum or blood.

Turning to this clone: Its antigen is not known.

Trimming shortened V by 4 bases and J by 0 bases, and 9 bases separated the two germline ends. CDR3 length equals 14 residues. Germline CDR1 SGHAT, CDR2 FQNNGV. Using immunoSEQ multiplex PCR, the repertoire was profiled, and TCRdb retains in-frame clones only, with some absent. The data contain about 97,000 clones, 91% of them singletons. This specimen consisted of unstimulated CD4+ T cells sorted from spleen or lymph node cells, obtained before transplant. The receptor was isolated from a human donor who was the organ donor for an intestinal transplant. This chain links TRBV11-2 with TRBJ1-2, with D tentatively TRBD1 (6 bases). Written as DNA, the CDR3 is TGTGCCAGCAGCTCGGACAGAGCTAACTATGGCTACACCTTC. Translating gives CASSSDRANYGYTF.